Below, 7 T cell receptor beta chains from the same sample are listed, as sequenced in a study of T cell responses to AZD1222 COVID-19 vaccine. Assay: immunoSEQ multiplex PCR; the TCRdb copy retains only in-frame clones and omits some. In the table there are about 89,000 clones, 89% of which are singletons. The sequencing here drew on peripheral blood, taken 28 days after the second AZD1222 dose. The receptors come from an adult who received the AZD1222 COVID-19 vaccine.

The chain carries TRBV30 and TRBJ2-3, with D possibly matching TRBD2 (5 bases). Germline values: CDR1 GTSNPN, CDR2 SVGIG (reference sequence). Trimming took off 7 bases at V and 2 bases at J, with 16 bases between the two ends. The length of the CDR3 is 14 residues. CDR3 sequence: CAFQGLLNTDTQYF. Here the CDR3 DNA reads TGTGCCTTCCAAGGACTTCTGAACACAGATACGCAGTATTTT. Variable domain in full (rest from reference TRBV30 and TRBJ2-3): SQTIHQWPATLVQPVGSPLSLECTVEGTSNPNLYWYRQAAGRGLQLLFYSVGIGQISSEVPQNLSASRPQDRQFILSSKKLLLSDSGFYLCAFQGLLNTDTQYFGPGTRLTVL.

In this sample, this clone turned up once. J is TRBJ1-3 and V is TRBV10-1; tentatively, D is TRBD1 (6 bases). The V end lost 5 bases, the J end lost 1 base, and 12 bases lay between the germline ends. Germline V gives CDR1 WNHNN, CDR2 SYGVQD (reference sequence). The CDR3 is 15 amino acids. The CDR3, as DNA: TGCGCCAGCAGTCCCAACAGGGCATCTGGAAACACCATATATTTT. This encodes CASSPNRASGNTIYF.

The rearrangement joins TRBV18 to TRBJ1-2; 10 nucleotides match TRBD1. Per the germline V gene, CDR1 is KGHSH and CDR2 is LQKENI. J gave up 6 bases and V 11 bases, and 12 bases lay outside the gene matches. CDR3 length: 14 residues. This CDR3 is CAGSGTGVIHGYTF. The DNA of the CDR3 is TGTGCCGGTTCCGGGACAGGGGTTATCCATGGCTACACCTTC. The full variable domain, completed using reference TRBV18 and TRBJ1-2, is NAGVMQNPRHLVRRRGQEARLRCSPMKGHSHVYWYRQLPEEGLKFMVYLQKENIIDESGMPKERFSAEFPKEGPSILRIQQVVRGDSAAYFCAGSGTGVIHGYTFGSGTRLTVV.

This chain links TRBV19 with TRBJ2-3, with TRBD2 identical over 11 bases. After removal of 6 bases from V and 4 bases from J, the junction contained 6 bases not matched to a gene. The CDR3 consists of 15 residues. Looked up from germline, CDR1 is LNHDA and CDR2 is SQIVND (reference sequence). The CDR3 loop is CASSLSGGGPDTQYF. CDR3 coding DNA: TGTGCCAGTAGCCTTAGCGGGGGGGGCCCAGATACGCAGTATTTT. The full variable domain, with the rest looked up from reference TRBV19 and TRBJ2-3, is DGGITQSPKYLFRKEGQNVTLSCEQNLNHDAMYWYRQDPGQGLRLIYYSQIVNDFQKGDIAEGYSVSREKKESFPLTVTSAQKNPTAFYLCASSLSGGGPDTQYFGPGTRLTVL.

The V gene is TRBV19, the J gene TRBJ2-2; D gene unclear. V lost 3 bases and J 2 bases, leaving 10 bases between the germline ends. Germline V gene lookup returns CDR1 LNHDA and CDR2 SQIVND (reference sequence). The CDR3 is 15 amino acids. CDR3 nucleotide sequence: TGTGCCAGTAGTATTGGTGGAGTCAACACCGGGGAGCTGTTTTTT. This translates into CASSIGGVNTGELFF.

This chain links TRBV30 with TRBJ1-1; tentative D call: TRBD1 (5 bases). The germline V and J ends were trimmed by 0 bases and 5 bases, with 10 bases remaining between them. The germline CDR1 and CDR2 sequences are GTSNPN and SVGIG (reference sequence). The CDR3 consists of 13 residues. Written as DNA, the CDR3 is TGTGCCTGGAGTGTATATGGGGGAACTGAAGCTTTCTTT. It codes for CAWSVYGGTEAFF.

This chain uses TRBV12-3 or TRBV12-4 with TRBJ1-6; unclear D gene. V was cut by 3 bases and J by 13 bases, with 13 bases left in between. CDR3 length: 13 amino acids. The CDR3 nucleotides read TGTGCCAGCAGTTTGTTTCCCCCTCTCCCCCTCCACTTT. It yields the protein CASSLFPPLPLHF.